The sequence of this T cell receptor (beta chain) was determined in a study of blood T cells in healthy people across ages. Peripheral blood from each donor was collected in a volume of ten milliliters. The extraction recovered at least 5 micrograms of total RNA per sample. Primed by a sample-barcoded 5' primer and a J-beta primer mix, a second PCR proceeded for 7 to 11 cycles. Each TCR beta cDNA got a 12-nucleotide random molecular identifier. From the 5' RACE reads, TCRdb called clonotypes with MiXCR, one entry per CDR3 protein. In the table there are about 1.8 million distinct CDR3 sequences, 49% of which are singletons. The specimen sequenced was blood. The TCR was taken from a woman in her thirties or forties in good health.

The DNA of the CDR3 is TGTGCCAGCAGCTCCCCGGACAGGGGACTGAACACTGAAGCTTTCTTT. It yields the protein CASSSPDRGLNTEAFF. The rearrangement links TRBV13 to TRBJ1-1, with 9 bases identical to TRBD1. V was clipped by 4 bases and J by 0 bases; unmatched bases: 6. This CDR3 is built from 16 residues. Germline V gives CDR1 PRHDT, CDR2 FYEKMQ (reference sequence).